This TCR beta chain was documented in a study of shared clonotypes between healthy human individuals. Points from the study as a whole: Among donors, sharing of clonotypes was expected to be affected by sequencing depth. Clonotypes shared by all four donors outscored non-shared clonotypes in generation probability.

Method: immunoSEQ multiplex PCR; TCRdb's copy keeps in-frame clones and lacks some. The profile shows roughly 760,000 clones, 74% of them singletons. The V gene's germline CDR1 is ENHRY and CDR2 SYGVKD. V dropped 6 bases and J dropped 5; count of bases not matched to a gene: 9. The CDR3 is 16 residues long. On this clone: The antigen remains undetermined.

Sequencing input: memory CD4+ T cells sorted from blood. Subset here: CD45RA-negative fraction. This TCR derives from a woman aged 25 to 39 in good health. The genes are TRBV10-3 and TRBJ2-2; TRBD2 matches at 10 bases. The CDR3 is CAISPLAGVATGELFF. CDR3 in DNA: TGTGCCATCAGCCCCCTAGCGGGAGTTGCTACCGGGGAGCTGTTTTTT.